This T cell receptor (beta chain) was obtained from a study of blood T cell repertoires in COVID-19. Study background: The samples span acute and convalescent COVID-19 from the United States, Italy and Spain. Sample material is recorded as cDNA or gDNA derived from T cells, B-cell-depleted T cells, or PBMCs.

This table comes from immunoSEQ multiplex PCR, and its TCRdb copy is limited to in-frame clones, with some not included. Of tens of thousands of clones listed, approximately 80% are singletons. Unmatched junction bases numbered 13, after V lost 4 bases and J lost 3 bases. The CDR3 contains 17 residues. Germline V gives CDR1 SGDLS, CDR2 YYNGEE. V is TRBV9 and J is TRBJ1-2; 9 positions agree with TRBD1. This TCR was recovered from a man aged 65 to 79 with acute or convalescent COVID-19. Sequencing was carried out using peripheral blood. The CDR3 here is CASSRPGQGRRDYGYTF. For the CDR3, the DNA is TGTGCCAGCAGCAGACCGGGACAGGGTAGGAGAGACTATGGCTACACCTTC.